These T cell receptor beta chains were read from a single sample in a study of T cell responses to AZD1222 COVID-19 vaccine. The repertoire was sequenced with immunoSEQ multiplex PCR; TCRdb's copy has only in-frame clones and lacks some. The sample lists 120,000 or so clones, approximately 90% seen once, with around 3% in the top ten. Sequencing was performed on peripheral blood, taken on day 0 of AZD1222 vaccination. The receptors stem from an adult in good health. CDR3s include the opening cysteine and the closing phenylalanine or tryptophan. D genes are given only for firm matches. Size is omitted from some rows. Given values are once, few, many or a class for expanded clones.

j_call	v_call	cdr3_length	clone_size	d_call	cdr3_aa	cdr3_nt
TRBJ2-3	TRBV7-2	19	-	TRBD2	CASSLNSGISLGGTDTQYF	TGTGCCAGCAGCTTAAATAGCGGGATATCCCTAGGGGGCACAGATACGCAGTATTTT
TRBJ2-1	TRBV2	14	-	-	CASSTRVGSNEQFF	TGTGCCAGCAGTACCCGGGTCGGGAGCAATGAGCAGTTCTTC
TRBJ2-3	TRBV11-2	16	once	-	CASSITGTPSTDTQYF	TGTGCCAGCAGCATTACAGGGACCCCCAGCACAGATACGCAGTATTTT
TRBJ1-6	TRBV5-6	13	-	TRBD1	CASSPDRNSPLHF	TGTGCCAGCAGCCCGGACAGGAATTCACCCCTCCACTTT
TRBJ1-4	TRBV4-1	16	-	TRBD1	CASSPQGASTNEKLFF	TGCGCCAGCAGCCCCCAGGGGGCGAGCACTAATGAAAAACTGTTTTTT
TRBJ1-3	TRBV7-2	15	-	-	CASSSMGIIGNTIYF	TGTGCCAGCAGCTCGATGGGGATAATTGGAAACACCATATATTTT
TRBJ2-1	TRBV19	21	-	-	CASSIDPEGDQNIGSYNEQFF	TGTGCCAGTAGTATTGACCCGGAGGGGGACCAAAACATCGGCTCCTACAATGAGCAGTTCTTC
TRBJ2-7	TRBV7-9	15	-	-	CASSPLGGHGYEQYF	TGTGCCAGCAGCCCCTTGGGGGGACACGGGTACGAGCAGTACTTC
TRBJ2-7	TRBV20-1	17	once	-	CSANDAGSSSNTYEQYF	TGCAGTGCTAATGACGCGGGTTCTAGTTCCAATACCTACGAGCAGTACTTC
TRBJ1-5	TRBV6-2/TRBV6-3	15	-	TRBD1	CASSSSTGKGQPQHF	TGTGCCAGCAGTTCCTCGACAGGGAAAGGGCAGCCCCAGCATTTT
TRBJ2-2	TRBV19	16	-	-	CASSRDGAANTGELFF	TGTGCCAGTAGTCGTGACGGGGCCGCGAACACCGGGGAGCTGTTTTTT
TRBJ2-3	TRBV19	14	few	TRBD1	CASSIRAPGGTQYF	TGTGCCAGTAGTATTCGCGCCCCAGGGGGAACGCAGTATTTT
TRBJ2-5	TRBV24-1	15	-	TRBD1	CATSDADRFGETQYF	TGTGCCACCAGTGATGCGGACAGGTTCGGGGAGACCCAGTACTTC
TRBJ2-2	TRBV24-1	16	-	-	CATSDPRAANTGELFF	TGTGCCACCAGTGATCCGCGGGCAGCAAACACCGGGGAGCTGTTTTTT
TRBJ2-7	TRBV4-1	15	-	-	CASSQAAGQSYEQYF	TGCGCCAGCAGCCAAGCCGCGGGACAGTCCTACGAGCAGTACTTC
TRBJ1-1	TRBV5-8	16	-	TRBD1	CASNLLGQGLGTEAFF	TGTGCCAGCAACCTACTCGGACAGGGGCTAGGGACTGAAGCTTTCTTT
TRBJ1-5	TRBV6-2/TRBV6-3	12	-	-	CASSYLSGPQHF	TGTGCCAGCAGTTACCTTTCCGGGCCCCAGCATTTT
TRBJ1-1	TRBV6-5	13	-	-	CASKGQTVGEAFF	TGTGCCAGCAAGGGCCAAACCGTGGGTGAAGCTTTCTTT
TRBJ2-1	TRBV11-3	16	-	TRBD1	CASSLSGQGSYNEQFF	TGTGCCAGCAGCTTATCAGGACAGGGCTCCTACAATGAGCAGTTCTTC
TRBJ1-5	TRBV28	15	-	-	CASSPTGPSNQPQHF	TGTGCCAGCAGTCCTACAGGGCCTAGCAATCAGCCCCAGCATTTT
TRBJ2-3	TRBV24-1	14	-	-	CATSEIGRTDTQYF	TGTGCCACCAGTGAAATCGGCCGCACAGATACGCAGTATTTT
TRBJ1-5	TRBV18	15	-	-	CASSPQQGMDQPQHF	TGTGCCAGCTCACCACAACAGGGTATGGATCAGCCCCAGCATTTT
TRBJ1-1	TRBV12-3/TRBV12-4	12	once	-	CAGRRGDTEAFF	TGTGCCGGCAGGAGAGGGGACACTGAAGCTTTCTTT
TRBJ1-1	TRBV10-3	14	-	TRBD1	CAISGTGGETEAFF	TGTGCCATCAGTGGGACAGGGGGCGAGACTGAAGCTTTCTTT
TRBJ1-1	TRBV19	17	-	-	CASSIQYRASSNTEAFF	TGTGCCAGTAGTATTCAGTATAGGGCTTCCTCGAACACTGAAGCTTTCTTT
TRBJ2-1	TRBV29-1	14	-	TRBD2	CSVYGRAGGNEQFF	TGCAGCGTCTACGGGAGGGCCGGTGGGAATGAGCAGTTCTTC